A selection of T cell receptor beta chains follows, all from one sample in a study of shared clonotypes between healthy human individuals. Libraries were prepared by immunoSEQ multiplex PCR; TCRdb keeps only in-frame clonotypes and omits some of them. The profile covers hundreds of thousands of clones, with around 90% appearing a single time and 24% taken by the ten largest. The sequencing input was naive CD8+ T cells sorted from blood. Receptors originate from a man younger than 40 in good health. The CDR3 runs from the conserved cysteine through the conserved F or W. A D gene is named only where the DNA matches it firmly.

D gene	V gene	J gene	CDR3 DNA	CDR3 protein
TRBD1	TRBV10-1	TRBJ2-3	TGCGCCAGCCGGGACAGCGACACAGATACGCAGTATTTT	CASRDSDTDTQYF
TRBD1	TRBV27	TRBJ2-7	TGTGCCAGCAGTTCCCCCCGGGACAGCACCTACGAGCAGTACTTC	CASSSPRDSTYEQYF
TRBD1	TRBV27	TRBJ2-7	TGTGCCAGCAGTTTTGGACAGGGATCCTACGAGCAGTACTTC	CASSFGQGSYEQYF
TRBD1	TRBV7-9	TRBJ2-1	TGTGCCAGCAGTGCGGGACAGGGGCACCATGAGCAGTTCTTC	CASSAGQGHHEQFF
TRBD1	TRBV13	TRBJ2-5	TGTGCCAGCAGCCTCTATGGACAGGCCCAAGAGACCCAGTACTTC	CASSLYGQAQETQYF
NA	TRBV5-1	TRBJ1-1	TGCGCCAGCAGCTTGGCGGTCAGCTTGAACACTGAAGCTTTCTTT	CASSLAVSLNTEAFF
NA	TRBV27	TRBJ2-3	TGTGCCAGCAGTTTACCGGGCACAGATACGCAGTATTTT	CASSLPGTDTQYF
NA	TRBV25-1	TRBJ1-1	TGTGCCAGCAGCGGCCAGGGTTTCACTGAAGCTTTCTTT	CASSGQGFTEAFF
NA	TRBV6-6	TRBJ2-7	TGTGCCAGCAGTTACTCGGAAGCCTACGAGCAGTACTTC	CASSYSEAYEQYF
NA	TRBV27	TRBJ2-1	TGTGCCAGCGGCGCGGGATCCTCCTACAATGAGCAGTTCTTC	CASGAGSSYNEQFF
NA	TRBV28	TRBJ1-2	TGTGCCAGCACCGGCGAGGGAAACTATGGCTACACCTTC	CASTGEGNYGYTF
TRBD1	TRBV5-1	TRBJ2-5	TGCGCCAGCAGCTCCTCCACCAGGGGGCTGGGAGAGACCCAGTACTTC	CASSSSTRGLGETQYF
TRBD2	TRBV7-9	TRBJ2-7	TGTGCCAGCAGCTCGACTAGCGGCTACGAGCAGTACTTC	CASSSTSGYEQYF
NA	TRBV27	TRBJ1-2	TGTGCCAGCCGAATGATCACCAACGGGCACTATGGCTACACCTTC	CASRMITNGHYGYTF
NA	TRBV7-2	TRBJ2-7	TGTGCCAGCAGCTTATCCGGACAGTCTATCGAGCAGTACTTC	CASSLSGQSIEQYF